This T cell receptor beta chain was identified during a study of long-term antiretroviral therapy in people with HIV. Overall study: It was about a decade after the earliest samples that the 2015 immediate-ART recommendation appeared.

Version v3.0 of the immunoSEQ assay was performed at survey level. TCRdb keeps only in-frame clones here, not all; method: immunoSEQ multiplex PCR. The sample records more than 9,500 clones, 70% to 75% being singletons. In germline, CDR1 is MNHEY, CDR2 SMNVEV (reference sequence). Trimming took 4 bases from V and 0 from J; bases not matched to a gene: 5. This CDR3 is built from 16 residues. Here the sequenced sample was unsorted PBMCs, taken almost 3.2 years before starting antiretroviral therapy. This receptor was identified in a man between 40 and 49 years old with HIV. J is TRBJ2-4 and V is TRBV27, with 8 bases identical to TRBD1. The CDR3 reads CASSSQGALAKNIQYF. The DNA of the CDR3 is TGTGCCAGCAGTTCCCAGGGGGCGCTAGCCAAAAACATTCAGTACTTC.